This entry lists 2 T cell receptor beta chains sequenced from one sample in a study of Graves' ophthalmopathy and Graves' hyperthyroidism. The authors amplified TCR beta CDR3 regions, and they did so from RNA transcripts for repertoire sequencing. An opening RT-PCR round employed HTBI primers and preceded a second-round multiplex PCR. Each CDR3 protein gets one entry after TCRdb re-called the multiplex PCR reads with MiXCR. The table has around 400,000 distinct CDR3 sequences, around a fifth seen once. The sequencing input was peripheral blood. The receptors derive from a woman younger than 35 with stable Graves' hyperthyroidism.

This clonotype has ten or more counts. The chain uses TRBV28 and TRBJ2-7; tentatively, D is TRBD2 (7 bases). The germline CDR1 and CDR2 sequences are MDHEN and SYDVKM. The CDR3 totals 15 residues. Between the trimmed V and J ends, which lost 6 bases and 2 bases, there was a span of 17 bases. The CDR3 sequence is CASSRGGGAAYEQYF. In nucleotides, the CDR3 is TGTGCCAGCAGCCGTGGGGGGGGGGCAGCCTACGAGCAGTACTTC.

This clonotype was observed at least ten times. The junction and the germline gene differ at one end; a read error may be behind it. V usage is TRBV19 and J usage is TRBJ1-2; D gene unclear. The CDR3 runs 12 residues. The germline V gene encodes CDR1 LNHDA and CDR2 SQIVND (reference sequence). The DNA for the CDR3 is TGTACCAGTAGCTGGACTGCGGCGGGCTACACCTTC. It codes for CTSSWTAAGYTF. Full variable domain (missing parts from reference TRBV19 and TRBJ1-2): DGGITQSPKYLFRKEGQNVTLSCEQNLNHDAMYWYRQDPGQGLRLIYYSQIVNDFQKGDIAEGYSVSREKKESFPLTVTSAQKNPTAFYLCTSSWTAAGYTFGSGTRLTVV.